This TCR beta chain was recovered during a study of blood T cell repertoires in COVID-19. Between the trimmed V and J ends, which lost 0 bases and 6 bases, there was a span of 9 bases. Germline values: CDR1 SGHRS, CDR2 YFSETQ. The CDR3 is made up of 14 amino acids. Using immunoSEQ multiplex PCR, the repertoire was profiled, and TCRdb retains in-frame clones only, with some absent. The sample records 200,000 to 300,000 clones, approximately 90% being singletons. Participant ages covered 18 to 89 years across some 25 US areas. The clonotype comes from a woman aged 40 to 50 with acute COVID-19. Input material: PBMCs or T cells enriched from blood (not recorded which). V and J are TRBV5-1 and TRBJ1-4; possibly TRBD1 for D (6 bases). The CDR3 DNA follows: TGCGCCAGCAGCTTGGTGGCAGGGGATGAAAAACTGTTTTTT. Its translation: CASSLVAGDEKLFF.